The clone carrying this T cell receptor (beta chain) came up once. These data are taken from a study of blood T cell repertoires in COVID-19. Study information: COVID-19 samples collected from the United States, Italy and Spain covered acute and convalescent phases. PBMCs, B-cell-depleted T cells, or T cells provided the cDNA or gDNA that made up the material.

In the source study's methods: How many nucleated cells were present was estimated from reference gene primer amplification. Measured with immunoSEQ multiplex PCR; TCRdb has only the in-frame clones, and not every one. Clonal size and the V and J genes are those of that table, whereas D and trimming came from the DNA. In the table there are around 160,000 clones, roughly four fifths of which are singletons. With 4 bases clipped from V and 6 bases from J, the junction kept 10 bases outside the gene matches. The germline CDR1 and CDR2 sequences are SGHRS and YFSETQ. The CDR3 loop spans 15 amino acids. Sequenced: peripheral blood. The source of this sequence is a man in his sixties with active or convalescent COVID-19. The chain is built from TRBV5-1 and TRBJ2-7; 10 bases fit TRBD1. CDR3 sequence (DNA): TGCGCCAGCAGCCCGGGGACAGGGGCCTCACGCGAGCAGTACTTC. Protein product: CASSPGTGASREQYF.